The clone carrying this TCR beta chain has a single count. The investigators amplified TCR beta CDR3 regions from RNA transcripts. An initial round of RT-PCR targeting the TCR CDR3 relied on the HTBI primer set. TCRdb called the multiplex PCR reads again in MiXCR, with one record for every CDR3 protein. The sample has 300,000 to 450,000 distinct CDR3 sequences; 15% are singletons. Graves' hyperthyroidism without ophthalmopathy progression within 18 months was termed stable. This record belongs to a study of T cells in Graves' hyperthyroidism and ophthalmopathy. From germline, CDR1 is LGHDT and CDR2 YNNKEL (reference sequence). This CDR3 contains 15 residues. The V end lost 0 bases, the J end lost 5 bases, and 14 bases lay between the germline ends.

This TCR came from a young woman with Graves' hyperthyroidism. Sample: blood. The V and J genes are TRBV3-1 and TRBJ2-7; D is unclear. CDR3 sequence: CASSQELGTSDEQYF. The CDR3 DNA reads TGTGCCAGCAGCCAAGAACTGGGAACTTCGGACGAGCAGTACTTC.